The 13 T cell receptor beta chains below were found in one sample sequenced in a study of OX40 agonist ivuxolimab in advanced cancers. TCRdb's copy holds only in-frame clones and misses some; the assay was immunoSEQ multiplex PCR. The sample shows more than 55,000 clones, 60% to 85% of them seen only once. This material consisted of CD4+ or CD8+ T cells sorted from blood, taken in a trial of the OX40 agonist ivuxolimab. The receptors shown here come from an adult with an advanced solid tumor such as melanoma, head and neck, liver or kidney cancer.

The rearrangement links TRBV28 to TRBJ2-7; TRBD1 matches at 10 bases. The CDR3 runs 15 residues. With 1 base clipped from V and 6 bases from J, the junction kept 6 bases outside the gene matches. CDR1 is MDHEN and CDR2 is SYDVKM in the germline V gene. In nucleotides, the CDR3 is TGTGCCAGCAGTTTATCCGACAGGGGGCTTGGCGAGCAGTACTTC. Its translation is CASSLSDRGLGEQYF.

This clone showed up just a few times. Sequence at one end of the junction differs from germline and may be a read error. The V call is TRBV7-9, the J call TRBJ2-7; 9 nucleotides agree with TRBD1. This CDR3 spans 11 amino acids. CDR1 and CDR2 from the germline V gene are SEHNR and FQNEAQ (reference sequence). This CDR3 reads CASSDPGQGDF. CDR3 DNA sequence: TGTGCCAGCAGCGACCCGGGACAGGGAGACTTC.

The chain employs TRBV10-2 and TRBJ2-7; D could derive from TRBD1 or TRBD2 (5 bases each). From germline, CDR1 is WSHSY and CDR2 SAAADI. The CDR3 runs to 14 residues. V was trimmed by 10 bases and J by 1 base, leaving 17 bases between them. In DNA, the CDR3 is TGCGCCACAACCGGGACCGACAATTCCTACGAGCAGTACTTC. It yields the protein CATTGTDNSYEQYF.

This rearrangement joins TRBV7-2 to TRBJ1-1; 9 nucleotides align to TRBD1. Germline trimming cut 0 bases from V and 4 bases from J; bases unmatched to any gene: 6. Germline CDR1 is SGHTA and CDR2 is FQGNSA. There are 16 residues in the CDR3. As DNA, the CDR3 is TGTGCCAGCAGCTTAGCCCACACAGGGGGCGGCACTGAAGCTTTCTTT. Its translation: CASSLAHTGGGTEAFF.

J is TRBJ1-5 and V is TRBV18, with 11 bases fitting TRBD1. J was trimmed by 6 bases and V by 3 bases; bases with no gene match: 7. The CDR3 spans 16 residues. Germline V gene lookup returns CDR1 KGHSH and CDR2 LQKENI. This CDR3 reads CASSPYSGTGGQPQHF. The CDR3 nucleotides read TGTGCCAGCTCACCCTATTCCGGGACAGGGGGTCAGCCCCAGCATTTT.

The chain has TRBV29-1 and TRBJ2-6; D remains ambiguous. The CDR3 covers 16 residues. CDR1 SQVTM and CDR2 ANQGSEA come from the germline V gene. Trimming removed 0 bases from V and 0 bases from J, with 9 bases in between. CDR3 DNA sequence: TGCAGCGTTGAAGATGCAAGCTCCTCTGGGGCCAACGTCCTGACTTTC. This gives the protein CSVEDASSSGANVLTF.

CDR3: CASSEDRAGAYNEQFF. The CDR3 DNA reads as TGTGCCAGCAGTGAGGATAGGGCAGGAGCATACAATGAGCAGTTCTTC. The chain employs TRBV27 and TRBJ2-1, with no clear D. Between the trimmed V and J ends, which lost 5 bases and 4 bases, there was a span of 18 bases. Germline V gene lookup returns CDR1 MNHEY and CDR2 SMNVEV (reference sequence). The CDR3 has 16 amino acids.

The sample holds a few counts of this clone. J is TRBJ2-3 and V is TRBV20-1; D is ambiguous. Trimming removed 7 bases from V and 1 base from J, with 6 bases in between. The CDR3 has 11 amino acids. The germline V gene encodes CDR1 DFQATT and CDR2 SNEGSKA (reference sequence). CDR3 bases: TGCAGTGTCCCGCGCACAGATACGCAGTATTTT. Protein: CSVPRTDTQYF.

This chain joins TRBV7-7 and TRBJ2-1; the D gene is possibly TRBD2 (6 bases). The CDR3 is 14 amino acids. In germline, CDR1 is SSHAT, CDR2 FNYEAQ (reference sequence). Trimming took 1 base from V and 7 from J, leaving 11 bases between them. In DNA, the CDR3 is TGTGCCAGCAGCTTAGGAACCAGCGGGAATGAGCAGTTCTTC. It encodes CASSLGTSGNEQFF.

The chain combines TRBV28 with TRBJ2-2, with D unresolved. Trimming left V 2 bases short and J 1 base short, with 8 bases between. Germline values: CDR1 MDHEN, CDR2 SYDVKM. This CDR3 spans 15 amino acids. CDR3 amino acids: CASSLAVRNTGELFF. CDR3 sequence (DNA): TGTGCCAGCAGTTTAGCGGTCCGGAACACCGGGGAGCTGTTTTTT.

The chain combines TRBV4-1 with TRBJ2-1; 10 bases match TRBD2. The CDR3 covers 15 residues. V shed 0 bases, J shed 9 bases, and the junction held 5 bases outside the gene matches. Germline-derived CDR1 and CDR2 are MGHRA and YSYEKL. CDR3 sequence (DNA): TGCGCCAGCAGCCAAGAGGCTAGCGGGAGCATTGAGCAGTTCTTC. Translation: CASSQEASGSIEQFF.

This clone appeared a single time. This chain uses TRBV7-3 with TRBJ1-6; D possibly corresponds to TRBD1 (5 bases). CDR3 length: 14 amino acids. Germline loops: CDR1 SGHTA, CDR2 FQGTGA. Trimming cost V 4 bases and J 10 bases, with 14 bases left between them. The CDR3 DNA reads as TGTGCCAGCAGCTCCGAGGGGTGGGCCTCACCCCTCCACTTT. Translation gives CASSSEGWASPLHF.

The J gene is TRBJ2-3, the V gene TRBV5-6; 7 positions match TRBD1. CDR3 size: 14 residues. The V segment lost 2 bases and the J segment 4 bases; nucleotides outside the gene matches: 4. CDR1 SGHDT and CDR2 YYEEEE come from the germline V gene. Here the CDR3 DNA reads TGTGCCAGCAGCTTCGGCAGGGGGTCAGATACGCAGTATTTT. This codes for CASSFGRGSDTQYF.